These T cell receptor beta chains were read from a single sample in a study of CD4 T cells in relation to SARS-CoV-2 and coronaviruses. Data came from immunoSEQ multiplex PCR; TCRdb stores just in-frame clones and leaves some out. The sample contains about 31,000 clones, less than 80% of which appear only once. These receptors' targets are unknown. Specimen: CD4+ T cells from PBMCs, cultured in vitro. Receptors were obtained from a human donor in good health. The CDR3 runs from the conserved cysteine through the conserved F or W. Fields, in order: D gene, clone size, J gene, V gene, CDR3 DNA, CDR3 protein. D genes are given only for firm matches. Clone size, where shown, is once, few, many, or a class for clones that have expanded.

-	-	TRBJ1-1	TRBV7-3	TGTGCCAGCAGCTTACACGGACGGGACACTGAAGCTTTCTTT	CASSLHGRDTEAFF
TRBD2	-	TRBJ2-7	TRBV9	TGTGCCAGCAGCGTTCGGGGAGGGCCGTACGAGCAGTACTTC	CASSVRGGPYEQYF
-	-	TRBJ1-5	TRBV6-5	TGTGCCAGCATTTCGCCCGCCTATAGCAATCAGCCCCAGCATTTT	CASISPAYSNQPQHF
-	once	TRBJ2-3	TRBV11-3	TGTGCCAGCAGCTTACCTCACCCTGCCCTGAGCACAGATACGCAGTATTTT	CASSLPHPALSTDTQYF
TRBD2	-	TRBJ2-1	TRBV7-2	TGTGCCAGCAGCTTATCCAGCGGGGTAGACAATGAGCAGTTCTTC	CASSLSSGVDNEQFF
-	-	TRBJ1-2	TRBV5-1	TGCGCCAGCAGCTTACAGGGTCATGGCTACACCTTC	CASSLQGHGYTF
-	-	TRBJ1-1	TRBV5-6	TGTGCCAGTTCTAAGGGGATCTTAAGGGGCACTGAAGCTTTCTTT	CASSKGILRGTEAFF
-	-	TRBJ2-5	TRBV18	TGTGCCAGCTCACTGTCGGATATCCCGGAGACCCAGTACTTC	CASSLSDIPETQYF
-	-	TRBJ2-7	TRBV5-6	TGTGCCAGCAGCTTGCCAGCCCGGGACCCCAGTGGGGAGCAGTACTTC	CASSLPARDPSGEQYF
-	-	TRBJ2-5	TRBV7-8	TGTGCCAGCAGCCCCGCCCCCCGGAGCCAGTACTTC	CASSPAPRSQYF
-	-	TRBJ1-1	TRBV4-2	TGTGCCAGCAGCCCCGGGCCTCGCTTGAACACTGAAGCTTTCTTT	CASSPGPRLNTEAFF
-	-	TRBJ2-1	TRBV3-1/TRBV3-2	TGTGCCAGCAGCCAAGAGATGCGAGGCAATGAGCAGTTCTTC	CASSQEMRGNEQFF
TRBD1	-	TRBJ2-7	TRBV11-3	TGTGCCAGCAGCCAGGGACAGCCATACTACGAGCAGTACTTC	CASSQGQPYYEQYF
TRBD1	once	TRBJ2-1	TRBV20-1	TGCAGTGCTAGTGGGGACAGGGCGAGCTCCTACAATGAGCAGTTCTTC	CSASGDRASSYNEQFF
-	-	TRBJ2-1	TRBV19	TGTGCCAGTAGTATGGGACCTGGCTCCTACAATGAGCAGTTCTTC	CASSMGPGSYNEQFF
-	few	TRBJ2-3	TRBV7-2	TGTGCCAGCAGCTTCGACAGTAGCACAGATACGCAGTATTTT	CASSFDSSTDTQYF
TRBD1	medium-sized	TRBJ2-5	TRBV5-7	TGTGCCAGCAGCTTGGGGACAGGCCCGATTGGGGAGACCCAGTACTTC	CASSLGTGPIGETQYF
-	few	TRBJ1-6	TRBV7-2	TGTGCCAGCACCCGTTGGGGACGTGATAATTCACCCCTCCACTTT	CASTRWGRDNSPLHF
-	-	TRBJ2-7	TRBV5-6	TGTGCCAGCTCCGGAACCCACGGGCTCTCCTACGAGCAGTACTTC	CASSGTHGLSYEQYF
TRBD1	-	TRBJ1-1	TRBV7-9	TGTGCCAGCAGCTTAGCCGGGACAGGGGCCACTGAAGCTTTCTTT	CASSLAGTGATEAFF
-	-	TRBJ2-7	TRBV5-6	TGTGCCAGCAGCTCGTTACCCCCAGACTCCGAGCAGTACTTC	CASSSLPPDSEQYF
TRBD2	few	TRBJ2-3	TRBV7-2	TGTGCCAGCAGCTTAGGGGTAGCGGGGGCCGGTGATACGCAGTATTTT	CASSLGVAGAGDTQYF
-	few	TRBJ1-1	TRBV5-1	TGCGCCAGCAGCTTGGGGACACTCACTGAAGCTTTCTTT	CASSLGTLTEAFF
TRBD2	-	TRBJ2-5	TRBV24-1	TGTGCCACCAGTGATTCGGCCAGGGAGGGCCAAGAGACCCAGTACTTC	CATSDSAREGQETQYF
-	few	TRBJ1-1	TRBV4-1	TGCGCCAGCAGCCAAGTCCAGGGACACACTGAAGCTTTCTTT	CASSQVQGHTEAFF
-	-	TRBJ2-3	TRBV7-9	TGTGCCAGCAGCCCAGTGGGGGCTATTCCCACAGATACGCAGTATTTT	CASSPVGAIPTDTQYF
-	-	TRBJ2-7	TRBV6-5	TGTGCCAGCAGTTACTCGATCGTAGCTCCCTACGAGCAGTACTTC	CASSYSIVAPYEQYF
-	once	TRBJ1-1	TRBV18	TGTGCCAGCTCTCCCGACCTAGCCACTGAAGCTTTCTTT	CASSPDLATEAFF
TRBD2	-	TRBJ2-1	TRBV4-2	TGTGCCAGCAGCCCAGGACTAGCGGGGGGGGTAGGGAAGCAGTTCTTC	CASSPGLAGGVGKQFF
TRBD2	-	TRBJ2-1	TRBV2	TGTGCCAGCATACTAGCGGGCGGCAGCTACAATGAGCAGTTCTTC	CASILAGGSYNEQFF
TRBD1	few	TRBJ1-5	TRBV7-8	TGTGCCAGCAGCTTAGTCACAGGGGTGGGCAATCAGCCCCAGCATTTT	CASSLVTGVGNQPQHF